Detailed here is one T cell receptor (beta chain). Method: immunoSEQ multiplex PCR; TCRdb's copy keeps in-frame clones and lacks some. The data show roughly 76,000 clones, over 80% seen once. The CDR3 runs 12 residues. The germline V gene has CDR1 MNHNY and CDR2 SVGAGI (reference sequence). Between the trimmed V and J ends, which lost 7 bases and 8 bases, there was a span of 12 bases. This entry is derived from a study of OX40 agonist ivuxolimab in advanced cancers. Excluded were patients having autoimmune disease history or systemic immunosuppression. Sampling times: baseline, cycle 4 day 1, cycle 7 day 1.

This rearrangement joins TRBV6-6 to TRBJ2-1, with D hard to call. Material: CD4+ or CD8+ T cells sorted from blood, obtained in a trial of the OX40 agonist ivuxolimab. The TCR originated in an adult with an advanced solid tumor such as melanoma, head and neck, liver or kidney cancer. CDR3 sequence reads: CASTFTAHEQFF. As DNA, the CDR3 is TGTGCCAGCACCTTTACGGCGCATGAGCAGTTCTTC.